This T cell receptor (beta chain) came from a study of shared clonotypes between healthy human individuals. General observations from the study: The authors expected sequencing depth to affect clonotype sharing among donors.

Germline assignment: CDR1 SGHRS and CDR2 YFSETQ. Trimming removed 3 bases at V and 2 bases at J, with 18 bases between. The CDR3 runs to 16 residues. For this clone: Its antigen is not known.

Profiling relied on immunoSEQ multiplex PCR, and the TCRdb table lists in-frame clones only, not all of them. This repertoire shows some 550,000 clones, almost 97% found once; its top ten account for 0.057%. The clonotype comes from a woman aged 25 to 45 in good health. V and J are TRBV5-1 and TRBJ2-7, with D perhaps matching TRBD1 or TRBD2 (7 bases each). The specimen sequenced was naive CD4+ T cells sorted from blood. The subset: CD45RA+ positively selected. The CDR3 bases are TGCGCCAGCAGCTGGGGGGGACAGAACCTTCCCTACGAGCAGTACTTC. It specifies CASSWGGQNLPYEQYF.